These T cell receptor beta chains were read from a single sample in a study of blood T cell repertoires in COVID-19. TCRdb's table, derived via immunoSEQ multiplex PCR, lists solely in-frame clones and lacks some. The table includes some 260,000 clones, 82% detected once. Sequencing input: peripheral blood. These TCRs come from a young woman with acute or convalescent COVID-19. The CDR3 runs from the conserved cysteine through the conserved F or W. D genes are given only for firm matches. Clone size is given for some rows only: seen once, a few or many times, or a class if the clone is expanded.

d_gene | j_gene | abundance | v_gene | CDR3nt | CDR3aa
TRBD1 | TRBJ1-6 | - | TRBV4-3 | TGCGCCAGCAGCCACGACAGGGACGGTAATTCACCCCTCCACTTT | CASSHDRDGNSPLHF
- | TRBJ2-4 | - | TRBV7-2 | TGTGCCAGCAGCGTAAAGGGGATATTAGACCCCTTCGGAAACATTCAGTACTTC | CASSVKGILDPFGNIQYF
- | TRBJ1-6 | - | TRBV4-3 | TGCGCCAGCAGCCAAGATGGGCAGGGAAATTCACCCCTCCACTTT | CASSQDGQGNSPLHF
TRBD2 | TRBJ2-7 | once | TRBV15 | TGTGCCACCAGAAGTGGACTAGCGGGAGTCTACGAGCAGTACTTC | CATRSGLAGVYEQYF
- | TRBJ2-4 | once | TRBV21-1 | TGTGCCAGCAGGCTCATTTCGCGGCGGATAAAAAACATTCAGTACTTC | CASRLISRRIKNIQYF
- | TRBJ1-1 | - | TRBV28 | TGTGCCAGCAGTATAGGGGTCACTGAAGCTTTCTTT | CASSIGVTEAFF
- | TRBJ1-3 | - | TRBV11-2 | TGTGCCAGCAGCACAAAGCAGGCCATACCTGGAAACACCATATATTTT | CASSTKQAIPGNTIYF
TRBD1 | TRBJ1-2 | few | TRBV27 | TGTGCCAGCAGTATGCCCCCGCTGGACAGGTCTGGCTACACCTTC | CASSMPPLDRSGYTF
- | TRBJ2-1 | - | TRBV6-5 | TGTGCCAGCAGTAGGGCAGGGCCCAATGAGCAGTTCTTC | CASSRAGPNEQFF
TRBD1 | TRBJ1-2 | - | TRBV10-3 | TGTGCCATCAGTGGGACAGGGTTTAGGGGCTACACCTTC | CAISGTGFRGYTF
- | TRBJ2-3 | - | TRBV5-1 | TGCGCCAGCAGCCCCTTTTCTGTGGATACGCAGTATTTT | CASSPFSVDTQYF
TRBD1 | TRBJ1-4 | few | TRBV7-2 | TGTGCCAGCAGCCCTAGAAGACAGGGGGAAAAACTGTTTTTT | CASSPRRQGEKLFF
- | TRBJ2-1 | - | TRBV7-9 | TGTGCCAGCAGCTTAAAAGCGGCGGGATTTGGGGCGTCTGGTGAGCAGTTCTTC | CASSLKAAGFGASGEQFF
TRBD2 | TRBJ2-5 | - | TRBV28 | TGTGCCAGCAGTTTGCAGCGGGGTTGGGAGACCCAGTACTTC | CASSLQRGWETQYF
- | TRBJ1-5 | - | TRBV2 | TGTGCCAGCACCCGGGGAAAGGATAGCAATCAGCCCCAGCATTTT | CASTRGKDSNQPQHF
TRBD1 | TRBJ1-2 | - | TRBV27 | TGTGCCAGCAGTTCCCTGACAGGGGCTTTCACATATGGCTACACCTTC | CASSSLTGAFTYGYTF
- | TRBJ2-1 | - | TRBV27 | TGTGCCAGCACCCCTCACGGGGGGCGCATGGGCAATGAGCAGTTCTTC | CASTPHGGRMGNEQFF
- | TRBJ2-1 | - | TRBV7-9 | TGTGCCAGCAGTCCAGCGGGACAGGCCTACAATGAGCAGTTCTTC | CASSPAGQAYNEQFF
- | TRBJ2-7 | - | TRBV27 | TGTGCCAGCAGTTTATCGAGGGCACTCTACGAGCAGTACTTC | CASSLSRALYEQYF
- | TRBJ2-7 | - | TRBV5-5 | TGTGCCAGCAGCTTGAGCGGGTACGAGCAGTACTTC | CASSLSGYEQYF
- | TRBJ1-1 | - | TRBV4-3 | TGCGCCAGCAGCCAAGAGCCAGTCATGAACACTGAAGCTTTCTTT | CASSQEPVMNTEAFF
- | TRBJ2-3 | few | TRBV2 | TGTGCCAGCAGTTCAAGACAGACGATTAGCACAGATACGCAGTATTTT | CASSSRQTISTDTQYF
TRBD1 | TRBJ2-1 | - | TRBV3-1/TRBV3-2 | TGTGCCAGCAGCGTACACAGGGGCCCCGGGAATGAGCAGTTCTTC | CASSVHRGPGNEQFF
TRBD1 | TRBJ1-6 | - | TRBV18 | TGTGCCAGCTCACCGACAGGGGTCGTTAGTTCACCCCTCCACTTT | CASSPTGVVSSPLHF
- | TRBJ1-3 | - | TRBV30 | TGTGCCTGGAGTCCAGGCTCTGGAAACACCATATATTTT | CAWSPGSGNTIYF
TRBD2 | TRBJ2-1 | - | TRBV11-3 | TGTGCCAGCAGCTTAACTAGCGGGAGGAATGAGCAGTTCTTC | CASSLTSGRNEQFF
- | TRBJ2-2 | - | TRBV19 | TGTGCCAGTGTTGGGCAGGTGAACACCGGGGAGCTGTTTTTT | CASVGQVNTGELFF
- | TRBJ2-5 | few | TRBV9 | TGTGCCAGCAGCGCTATAGGGGCCGGGGAGACCCAGTACTTC | CASSAIGAGETQYF
TRBD1 | TRBJ1-4 | - | TRBV20-1 | TGCAGTGCTAGTAACAGGGGGCGTATTGAAAAACTGTTTTTT | CSASNRGRIEKLFF
- | TRBJ1-4 | - | TRBV19 | TGTGCCAGTAGTATAGTGAAGGACTCCCCGCATGAAAAACTGTTTTTT | CASSIVKDSPHEKLFF
- | TRBJ2-3 | once | TRBV5-1 | TGCGCCAGCAGCTTTGAAGCCACAGATACGCAGTATTTT | CASSFEATDTQYF
- | TRBJ1-6 | - | TRBV5-6 | TGTGCCAGCAGCTGGGCCCGACAGGTAAACCACCTGTATAATTCACCCCTCCACTTT | CASSWARQVNHLYNSPLHF
- | TRBJ1-5 | - | TRBV7-2 | TGTGCCAGCAGCTTAGGGGGCAGAACGCGGCAGCCCCAGCATTTT | CASSLGGRTRQPQHF
- | TRBJ2-3 | - | TRBV6-6 | TGTGCCAGCAGTTACGGGCGGGGATCTAGCACAGATACGCAGTATTTT | CASSYGRGSSTDTQYF
- | TRBJ1-2 | few | TRBV5-4 | TGTGCCAGCCCGCCCCCCCGGGGGAACTATGGCTACACCTTC | CASPPPRGNYGYTF
TRBD1 | TRBJ2-2 | - | TRBV5-4 | TGTGCCAGCAGCCACAGACAGGGAACGAACACCGGGGAGCTGTTTTTT | CASSHRQGTNTGELFF
- | TRBJ2-2 | - | TRBV27 | TGTGCCAGCAGTTCGGAGCGCCTCGGCACCGGGGAGCTGTTTTTT | CASSSERLGTGELFF
TRBD1 | TRBJ1-1 | - | TRBV4-2 | TGTGCCAGCAGCCACGGACAGGGGAACACTGAAGCTTTCTTT | CASSHGQGNTEAFF
TRBD1 | TRBJ1-4 | few | TRBV27 | TGTGCCAGCAGTTTATACAGGGGAGAGCCGACTCTGTTTTTT | CASSLYRGEPTLFF
- | TRBJ2-7 | - | TRBV11-3 | TGTGCCAGCAGCGCCGGGGGAGACAGAAACGAGCAGTACTTC | CASSAGGDRNEQYF
TRBD1 | TRBJ2-3 | - | TRBV27 | TGTGCCAGCAGTCTCCGGGACAGGGGGACAGATACGCAGTATTTT | CASSLRDRGTDTQYF
TRBD1 | TRBJ1-1 | - | TRBV6-5 | TGTGCCAGCAGACAGTATAGAACAGGGGGCACTGAAGCTTTCTTT | CASRQYRTGGTEAFF
TRBD1 | TRBJ1-6 | - | TRBV28 | TGTGCCAGCAGTTTGGACAGGCGGAATTCACCCCTCCACTTT | CASSLDRRNSPLHF
- | TRBJ1-1 | few | TRBV14 | TGTGCCAGCAGCCAAGAACGCGCGGGCAGGAACACTGAAGCTTTCTTT | CASSQERAGRNTEAFF
TRBD2 | TRBJ2-2 | - | TRBV19 | TGTGCCAGTAGTATCTTTCGGACTAGCGGATACACCGGGGAGCTGTTTTTT | CASSIFRTSGYTGELFF
- | TRBJ2-7 | - | TRBV6-1 | TGTGCCAGCAGTGAAGGGGGCGTAATAGGGACCTACGAGCAGTACTTC | CASSEGGVIGTYEQYF
- | TRBJ1-2 | - | TRBV4-3 | TGCGCCAGCAGCCAAGATTTAAGCGGCAGGGACACCTATGGCTACACCTTC | CASSQDLSGRDTYGYTF
TRBD2 | TRBJ2-5 | - | TRBV11-2 | TGTGCCAGCAGCTTGGGACGACTAGCGGGAACCATTTGGGAAGAGACCCAGTACTTC | CASSLGRLAGTIWEETQYF
TRBD1 | TRBJ2-1 | - | TRBV5-1 | TGCGCCAGCAGCCCGGGACAGGGTAATGAGCAGTTCTTC | CASSPGQGNEQFF